The entry that follows covers one T cell receptor beta chain sequence. The source of the sample is a study of blood T cell repertoires in COVID-19. Produced via immunoSEQ multiplex PCR; TCRdb's table is partial and in-frame only. The table records a few hundred thousand clones, around 92% of them present only once. Germline CDR1 reads SEHNR; CDR2 reads FQNEAQ (reference sequence). Trimming shortened V by 4 bases and J by 0 bases, and 15 bases separated the two germline ends. The CDR3 contains 16 residues. V is TRBV7-9 and J is TRBJ1-1; D remains ambiguous. The sequenced material came from PBMCs or T cells enriched from blood (not recorded which). This sequence originates from a woman aged 25 to 39 who had recovered from COVID-19. CDR3 DNA sequence: TGTGCCAGCAGCTCCCCGGCAGTGCGGCTGAACACTGAAGCTTTCTTT. Its protein product is CASSSPAVRLNTEAFF.